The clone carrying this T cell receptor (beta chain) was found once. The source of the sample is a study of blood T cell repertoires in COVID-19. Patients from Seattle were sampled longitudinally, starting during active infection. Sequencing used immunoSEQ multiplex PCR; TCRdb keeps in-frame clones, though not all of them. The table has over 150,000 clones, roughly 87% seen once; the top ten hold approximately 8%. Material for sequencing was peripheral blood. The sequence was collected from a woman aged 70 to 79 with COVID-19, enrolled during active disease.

CDR3 in amino acids: CASSLAAPDTQYF. Here the CDR3 DNA reads TGCGCCAGCAGCTTGGCCGCGCCAGATACGCAGTATTTT. This chain links TRBV5-1 with TRBJ2-3; D unclear. The germline CDR1 and CDR2 sequences are SGHRS and YFSETQ. Trimming took 0 bases from V and 4 from J, leaving 6 bases between them. The CDR3 runs to 13 residues.